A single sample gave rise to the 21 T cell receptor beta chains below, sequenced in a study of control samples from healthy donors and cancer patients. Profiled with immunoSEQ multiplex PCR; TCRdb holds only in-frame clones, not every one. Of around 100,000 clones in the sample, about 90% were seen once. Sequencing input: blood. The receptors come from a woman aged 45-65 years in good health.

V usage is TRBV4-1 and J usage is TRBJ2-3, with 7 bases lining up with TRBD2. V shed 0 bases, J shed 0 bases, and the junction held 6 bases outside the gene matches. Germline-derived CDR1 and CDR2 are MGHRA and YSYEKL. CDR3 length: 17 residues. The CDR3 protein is CASSQDRLGGSTDTQYF. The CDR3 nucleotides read TGCGCCAGCAGCCAAGATAGGTTGGGGGGGAGCACAGATACGCAGTATTTT.

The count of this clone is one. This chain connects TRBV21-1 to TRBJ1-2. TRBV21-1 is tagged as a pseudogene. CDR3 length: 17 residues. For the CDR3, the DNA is TGTGCCAGCAGCAAAGGTGCTAGGTCACGTGCTAACTATGGCTACACCTTC. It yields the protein CASSKGARSRANYGYTF.

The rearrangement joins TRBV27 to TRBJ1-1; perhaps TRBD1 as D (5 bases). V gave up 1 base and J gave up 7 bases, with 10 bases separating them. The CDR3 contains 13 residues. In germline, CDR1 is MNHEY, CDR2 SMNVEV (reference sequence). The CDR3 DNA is TGTGCCAGCAGTTTATGGGGAACAGGTGAAGCTTTCTTT. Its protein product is CASSLWGTGEAFF.

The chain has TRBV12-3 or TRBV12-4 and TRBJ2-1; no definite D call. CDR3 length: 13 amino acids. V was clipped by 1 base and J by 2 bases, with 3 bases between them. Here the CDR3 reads CASSLVTYNEQFF. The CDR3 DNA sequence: TGTGCCAGCAGTTTAGTCACCTACAATGAGCAGTTCTTC.

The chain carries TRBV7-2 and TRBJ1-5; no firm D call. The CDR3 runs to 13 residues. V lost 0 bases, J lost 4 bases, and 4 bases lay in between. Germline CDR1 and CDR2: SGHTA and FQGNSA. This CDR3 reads CASSLARNQPQHF. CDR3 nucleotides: TGTGCCAGCAGCTTAGCGCGTAATCAGCCCCAGCATTTT.

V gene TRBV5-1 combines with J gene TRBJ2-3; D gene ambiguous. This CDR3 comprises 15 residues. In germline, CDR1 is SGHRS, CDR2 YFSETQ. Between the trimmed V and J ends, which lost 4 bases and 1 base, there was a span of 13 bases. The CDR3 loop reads CASSKMGPGTDTQYF. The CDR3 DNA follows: TGCGCCAGCAGCAAAATGGGCCCCGGCACAGATACGCAGTATTTT.

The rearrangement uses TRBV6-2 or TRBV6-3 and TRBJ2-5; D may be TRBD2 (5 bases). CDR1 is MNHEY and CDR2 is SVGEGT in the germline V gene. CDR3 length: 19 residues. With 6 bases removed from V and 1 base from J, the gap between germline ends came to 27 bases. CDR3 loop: CASSTYGVLVSNPQETQYF. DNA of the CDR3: TGTGCCAGCAGCACCTACGGGGTACTAGTCTCCAATCCCCAAGAGACCCAGTACTTC.

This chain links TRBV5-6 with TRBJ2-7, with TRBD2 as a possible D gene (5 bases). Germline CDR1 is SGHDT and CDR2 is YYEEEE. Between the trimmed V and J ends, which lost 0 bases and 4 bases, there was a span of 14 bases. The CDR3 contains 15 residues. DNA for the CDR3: TGTGCCAGCAGCTTGGTGCAGGCCAGCGGTTACGAGCAGTACGTC. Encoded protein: CASSLVQASGYEQYV.

The CDR3 DNA sequence: TGTGCCACCAGCAGAGATTCAGGGAATAGAAACACCATATATTTT. This sequence encodes CATSRDSGNRNTIYF. This chain links TRBV15 with TRBJ1-3; possible D gene TRBD1, 5 bases. V dropped 0 bases and J dropped 5 bases, with 11 bases sitting between them. The CDR3 spans 15 residues. Germline-derived CDR1 and CDR2 are LNHNV and YYDKDF (reference sequence). Complete variable domain (other parts from reference TRBV15 and TRBJ1-3): DAMVIQNPRYQVTQFGKPVTLSCSQTLNHNVMYWYQQKSSQAPKLLFHYYDKDFNNEADTPDNFQSRRPNTSFCFLDIRSPGLGDTAMYLCATSRDSGNRNTIYFGEGSWLTVV.

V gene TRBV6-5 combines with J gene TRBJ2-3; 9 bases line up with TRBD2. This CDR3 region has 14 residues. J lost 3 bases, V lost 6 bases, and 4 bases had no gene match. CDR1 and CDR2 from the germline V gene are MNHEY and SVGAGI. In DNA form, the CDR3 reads TGTGCCAGCAGGCGGGGGGGCCGGACAGATACGCAGTATTTT. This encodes CASRRGGRTDTQYF.

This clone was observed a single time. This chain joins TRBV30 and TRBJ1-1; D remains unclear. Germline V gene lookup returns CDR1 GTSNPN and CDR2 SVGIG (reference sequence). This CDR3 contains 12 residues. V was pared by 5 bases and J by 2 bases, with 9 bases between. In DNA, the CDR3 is TGTGCCTGGGGGCGGATAAACACTGAAGCTTTCTTT. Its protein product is CAWGRINTEAFF.

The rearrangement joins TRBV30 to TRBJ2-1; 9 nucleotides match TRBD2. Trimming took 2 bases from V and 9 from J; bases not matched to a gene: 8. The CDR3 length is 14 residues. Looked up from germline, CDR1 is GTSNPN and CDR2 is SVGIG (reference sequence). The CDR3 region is CAWSRLSGRGEQFF. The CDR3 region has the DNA TGTGCCTGGAGTCGGCTTAGCGGGAGAGGTGAGCAGTTCTTC.

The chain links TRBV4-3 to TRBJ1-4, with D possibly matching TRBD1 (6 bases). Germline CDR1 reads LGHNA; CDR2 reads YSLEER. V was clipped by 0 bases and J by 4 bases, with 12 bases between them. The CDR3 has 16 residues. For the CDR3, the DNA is TGCGCCAGCAGCCAAGAGGGGGCAGGACTTAATGAAAAACTGTTTTTT. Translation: CASSQEGAGLNEKLFF.

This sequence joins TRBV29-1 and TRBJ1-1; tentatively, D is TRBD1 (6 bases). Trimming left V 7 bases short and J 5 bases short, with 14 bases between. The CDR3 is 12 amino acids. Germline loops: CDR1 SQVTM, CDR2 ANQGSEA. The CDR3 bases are TGCAGCGCACAGGGTTTAGGGACTGAAGCTTTCTTT. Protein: CSAQGLGTEAFF.

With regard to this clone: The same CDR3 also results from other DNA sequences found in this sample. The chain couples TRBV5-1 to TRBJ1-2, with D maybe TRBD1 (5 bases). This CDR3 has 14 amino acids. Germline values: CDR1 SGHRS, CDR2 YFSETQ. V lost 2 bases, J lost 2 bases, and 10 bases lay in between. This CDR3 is CASSLGTANYGYTF. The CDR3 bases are TGCGCCAGCAGCTTAGGGACCGCGAACTATGGCTACACCTTC. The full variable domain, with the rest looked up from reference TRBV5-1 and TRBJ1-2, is KAGVTQTPRYLIKTRGQQVTLSCSPISGHRSVSWYQQTPGQGLQFLFEYFSETQRNKGNFPGRFSGRQFSNSRSEMNVSTLELGDSALYLCASSLGTANYGYTFGSGTRLTVV.

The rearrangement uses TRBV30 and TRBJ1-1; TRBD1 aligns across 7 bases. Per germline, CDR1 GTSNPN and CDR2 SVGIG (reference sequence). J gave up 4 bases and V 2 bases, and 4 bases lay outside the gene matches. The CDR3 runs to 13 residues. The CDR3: CAWSLSGGTEAFF. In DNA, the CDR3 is TGTGCCTGGAGTTTATCAGGGGGCACTGAAGCTTTCTTT.

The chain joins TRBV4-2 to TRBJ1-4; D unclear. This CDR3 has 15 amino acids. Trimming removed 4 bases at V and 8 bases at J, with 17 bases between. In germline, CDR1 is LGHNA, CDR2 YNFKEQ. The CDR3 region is CASSPTSTGGEKLFF. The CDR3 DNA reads TGTGCCAGCAGCCCGACCTCAACGGGAGGAGAAAAACTGTTTTTT.

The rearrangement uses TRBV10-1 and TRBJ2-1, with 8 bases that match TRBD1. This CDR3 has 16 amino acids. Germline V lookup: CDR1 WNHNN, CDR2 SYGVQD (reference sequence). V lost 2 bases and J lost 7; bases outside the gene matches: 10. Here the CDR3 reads CASSETRTGSANEQFF. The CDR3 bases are TGCGCCAGCAGTGAGACGAGGACAGGGTCGGCGAATGAGCAGTTCTTC.

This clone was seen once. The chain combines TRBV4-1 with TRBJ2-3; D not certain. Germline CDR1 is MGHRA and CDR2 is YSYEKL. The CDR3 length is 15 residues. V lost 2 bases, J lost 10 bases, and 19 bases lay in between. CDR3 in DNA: TGCGCCAGCAGCCAATTGGTAACCCTCGGTGGGGCGCAGTATTTT. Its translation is CASSQLVTLGGAQYF.

The CDR3 protein is CASDAPRISTGELFF. The CDR3 region has the DNA TGTGCCAGCGACGCCCCGAGAATAAGCACCGGGGAGCTGTTTTTT. The chain carries TRBV2 and TRBJ2-2; D gene ambiguous. Trimming cost V 8 bases and J 4 bases, with 17 bases left between them. This CDR3 spans 15 amino acids. Germline V gene data show CDR1 as SNHLY and CDR2 as FYNNEI.

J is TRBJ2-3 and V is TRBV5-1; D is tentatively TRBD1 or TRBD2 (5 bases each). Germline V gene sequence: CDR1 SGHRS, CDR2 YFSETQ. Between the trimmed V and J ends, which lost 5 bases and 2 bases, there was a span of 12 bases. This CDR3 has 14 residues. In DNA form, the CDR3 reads TGCGCCAGCAGTCCGGGACCAGTCACAGATACGCAGTATTTT. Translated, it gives CASSPGPVTDTQYF.